The clone carrying this TCR beta chain was seen ten or more times. The antigen is undetermined. This sample stems from a study of T cells in Graves' hyperthyroidism and ophthalmopathy. Study observations and caveats: A model using 13 V-J features told ophthalmopathy apart from stable hyperthyroidism.

RNA transcripts were the template for amplifying TCR beta CDR3 regions. Carried out on the TCR CDR3, a first-round RT-PCR used the HTBI primer set. TCRdb itself ran the multiplex PCR reads through MiXCR, one entry per CDR3 protein. The sample contains 350,000 or so distinct CDR3 sequences, over 15% of which appear only once. CDR1 is SGHDT, CDR2 YYEEEE, per germline. V was shortened by 0 bases and J by 7 bases, with 8 bases between the two germline ends. CDR3 size: 13 residues. Each ophthalmopathy patient scored at least 3 on the Clinical Activity Score and at least 4 on NOSPECS grade, with duration under 3 months.

The chain combines TRBV5-6 with TRBJ1-5; D perhaps matches TRBD1 (5 bases). Sequencing was done on a sample of blood. The source is a woman aged 40 to 50 with Graves' ophthalmopathy. This CDR3 is CASSLGGYQPQHF. CDR3 nucleotides: TGTGCCAGCAGCTTGGGGGGGTACCAGCCCCAGCATTTT.